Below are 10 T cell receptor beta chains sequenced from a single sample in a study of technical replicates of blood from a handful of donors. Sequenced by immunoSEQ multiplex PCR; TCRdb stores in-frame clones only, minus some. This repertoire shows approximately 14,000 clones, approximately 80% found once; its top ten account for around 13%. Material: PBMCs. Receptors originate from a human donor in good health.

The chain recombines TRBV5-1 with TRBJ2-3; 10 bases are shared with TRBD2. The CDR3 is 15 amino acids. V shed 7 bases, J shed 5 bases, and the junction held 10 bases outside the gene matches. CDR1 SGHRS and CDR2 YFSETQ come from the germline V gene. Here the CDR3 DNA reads TGCGCCAGCGGCTCTTTAGCGGGAGGAGAAGATACGCAGTATTTT. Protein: CASGSLAGGEDTQYF.

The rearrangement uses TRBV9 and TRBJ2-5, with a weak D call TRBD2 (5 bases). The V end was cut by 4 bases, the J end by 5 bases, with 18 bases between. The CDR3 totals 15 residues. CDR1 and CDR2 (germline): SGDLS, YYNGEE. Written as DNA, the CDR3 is TGTGCCAGCAGCTCGAGGGTGGCGTCCCTTGAGACCCAGTACTTC. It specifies CASSSRVASLETQYF.

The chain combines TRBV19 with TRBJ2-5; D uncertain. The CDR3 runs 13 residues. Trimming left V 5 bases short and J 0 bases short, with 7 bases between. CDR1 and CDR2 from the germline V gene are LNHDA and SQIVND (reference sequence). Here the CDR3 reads CASSSAYQETQYF. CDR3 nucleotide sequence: TGTGCCAGTAGTTCTGCGTACCAAGAGACCCAGTACTTC.

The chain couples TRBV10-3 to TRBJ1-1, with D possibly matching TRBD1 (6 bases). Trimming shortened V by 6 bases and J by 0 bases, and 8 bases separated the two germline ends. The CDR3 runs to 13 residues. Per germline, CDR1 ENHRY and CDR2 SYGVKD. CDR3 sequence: CAISRDMNTEAFF. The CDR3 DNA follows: TGTGCCATCAGCAGGGACATGAACACTGAAGCTTTCTTT.

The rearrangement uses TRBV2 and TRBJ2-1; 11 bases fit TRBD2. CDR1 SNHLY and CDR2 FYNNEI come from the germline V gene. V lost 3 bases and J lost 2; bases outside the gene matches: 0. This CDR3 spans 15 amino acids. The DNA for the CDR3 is TGTGCCAGCAGTGAGACTAGCGGGGCCTACAATGAGCAGTTCTTC. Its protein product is CASSETSGAYNEQFF.

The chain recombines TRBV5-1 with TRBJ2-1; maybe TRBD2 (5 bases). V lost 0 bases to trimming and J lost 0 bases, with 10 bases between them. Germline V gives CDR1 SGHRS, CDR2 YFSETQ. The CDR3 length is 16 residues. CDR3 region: CASSLGSGISYNEQFF. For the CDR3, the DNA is TGCGCCAGCAGCTTGGGGTCGGGGATCTCCTACAATGAGCAGTTCTTC. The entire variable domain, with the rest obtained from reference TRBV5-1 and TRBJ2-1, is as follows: KAGVTQTPRYLIKTRGQQVTLSCSPISGHRSVSWYQQTPGQGLQFLFEYFSETQRNKGNFPGRFSGRQFSNSRSEMNVSTLELGDSALYLCASSLGSGISYNEQFFGPGTRLTVL.

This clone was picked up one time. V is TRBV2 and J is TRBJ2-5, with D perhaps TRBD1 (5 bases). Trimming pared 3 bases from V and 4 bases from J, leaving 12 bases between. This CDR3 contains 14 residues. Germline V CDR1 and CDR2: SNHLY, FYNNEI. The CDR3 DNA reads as TGTGCCAGCAGTGACAGGGTGAATGGAGAGACCCAGTACTTC. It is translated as CASSDRVNGETQYF.

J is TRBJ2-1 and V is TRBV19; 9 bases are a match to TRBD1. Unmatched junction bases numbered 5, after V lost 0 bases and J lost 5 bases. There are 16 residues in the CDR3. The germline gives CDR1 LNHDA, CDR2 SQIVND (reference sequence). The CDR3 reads CASSIEGDRDHNEQFF. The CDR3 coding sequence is TGTGCCAGTAGTATAGAGGGGGACAGGGACCACAATGAGCAGTTCTTC.

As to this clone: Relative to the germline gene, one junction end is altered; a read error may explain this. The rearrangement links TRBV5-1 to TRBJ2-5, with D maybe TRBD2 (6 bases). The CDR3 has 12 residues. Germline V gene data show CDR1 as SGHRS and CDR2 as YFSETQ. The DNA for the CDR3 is TGCGCCAGCAGCTTGGAAACAGGCCGGGGGAACTTC. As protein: CASSLETGRGNF.

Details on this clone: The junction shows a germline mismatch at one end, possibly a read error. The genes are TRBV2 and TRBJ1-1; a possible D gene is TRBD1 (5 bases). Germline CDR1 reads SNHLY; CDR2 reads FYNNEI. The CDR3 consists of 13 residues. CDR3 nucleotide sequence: TGTGCCAGCAGTGTAGGGGTGAAAACTGAAGCTTTCTTT. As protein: CASSVGVKTEAFF.